The rows below give T cell receptor beta chains drawn from one sample of a study of blood T cell repertoires in COVID-19. Repertoires were generated with immunoSEQ multiplex PCR, while TCRdb's copy carries only in-frame clones and drops some. The sample contains around 190,000 clones, around 83% of which appear only once. Material: peripheral blood. The source is a woman between 65 and 79 years old with COVID-19, enrolled during active disease. Both conserved end residues are part of each CDR3.

j_gene: TRBJ1-5; v_gene: TRBV2; CDR3aa: CASSYGTGKGSGNQPQHF
j_gene: TRBJ2-7; v_gene: TRBV24-1; CDR3aa: CATSDWTDPYEQYF
j_gene: TRBJ2-7; v_gene: TRBV10-3; CDR3aa: CAISVNAGGTYEQYF
j_gene: TRBJ2-1; v_gene: TRBV3-1/TRBV3-2; CDR3aa: CASSHNNEQFF
j_gene: TRBJ2-1; v_gene: TRBV5-4; CDR3aa: CASSLVVKDRGRNEQFF
j_gene: TRBJ2-1; v_gene: TRBV19; CDR3aa: CASAVSGPNEQFF
j_gene: TRBJ2-1; v_gene: TRBV5-4; CDR3aa: CASSSRLLSSSYNEQFF
j_gene: TRBJ1-6; v_gene: TRBV18; CDR3aa: CASSAGTGNSPLHF
j_gene: TRBJ2-1; v_gene: TRBV10-3; CDR3aa: CAISERSEQFF
j_gene: TRBJ2-1; v_gene: TRBV6-1; CDR3aa: CASSPRDSGGDEQFF
j_gene: TRBJ2-3; v_gene: TRBV9; CDR3aa: CASSLMMRGGDTQYF
j_gene: TRBJ1-6; v_gene: TRBV30; CDR3aa: CAWSGQIESPLHF
j_gene: TRBJ2-7; v_gene: TRBV7-9; CDR3aa: CASSLSAGGYYEQYF
j_gene: TRBJ1-6; v_gene: TRBV6-5; CDR3aa: CASSPPRVNSPLHF
j_gene: TRBJ1-1; v_gene: TRBV7-9; CDR3aa: CASSLTVNTEAFF
j_gene: TRBJ2-1; v_gene: TRBV9; CDR3aa: CASSVRTSGRDEQFF
j_gene: TRBJ2-7; v_gene: TRBV6-2/TRBV6-3; CDR3aa: CASSYSGTLSYEQYF
j_gene: TRBJ1-4; v_gene: TRBV24-1; CDR3aa: CATSDDTGAGKLFF
j_gene: TRBJ2-5; v_gene: TRBV5-1; CDR3aa: CASSSSGLAIQETQYF
j_gene: TRBJ2-7; v_gene: TRBV7-2; CDR3aa: CASSRSGSYEQYF
j_gene: TRBJ2-3; v_gene: TRBV28; CDR3aa: CASSFWSPGSSGSPDTQYF
j_gene: TRBJ2-3; v_gene: TRBV19; CDR3aa: CASKTSGTDTQYF
j_gene: TRBJ2-1; v_gene: TRBV11-1; CDR3aa: CASSVLQGNHEQFF
j_gene: TRBJ2-7; v_gene: TRBV7-2; CDR3aa: CASRSGLADSYEQYF
j_gene: TRBJ2-2; v_gene: TRBV5-4; CDR3aa: CASSLGLPNTGELFF
j_gene: TRBJ2-5; v_gene: TRBV7-8; CDR3aa: CASSPSGTQYF
j_gene: TRBJ1-1; v_gene: TRBV21-1; CDR3aa: CASIPGQGNTEAFF
j_gene: TRBJ2-7; v_gene: TRBV6-5; CDR3aa: CASTFSDEQYF
j_gene: TRBJ2-2; v_gene: TRBV7-2; CDR3aa: CASSRSGITGELFF
j_gene: TRBJ1-2; v_gene: TRBV27; CDR3aa: CASSSPSQGNYGYTF
j_gene: TRBJ2-1; v_gene: TRBV27; CDR3aa: CASSLSLASGEREQFF
j_gene: TRBJ2-1; v_gene: TRBV9; CDR3aa: CASSVRQGRSGDEQFF
j_gene: TRBJ2-7; v_gene: TRBV6-6; CDR3aa: CASSYRETGAPYEQYF
j_gene: TRBJ2-1; v_gene: TRBV7-2; CDR3aa: CASSSSGTSAYNEQFF
j_gene: TRBJ2-2; v_gene: TRBV30; CDR3aa: CASPGGGVVTGELFF
j_gene: TRBJ2-7; v_gene: TRBV7-2; CDR3aa: CASSLASMQVSYEQYF
j_gene: TRBJ2-1; v_gene: TRBV18; CDR3aa: CASSPDRSYNEQFF
j_gene: TRBJ1-2; v_gene: TRBV19; CDR3aa: CASSISGTRYGYTF
j_gene: TRBJ2-3; v_gene: TRBV19; CDR3aa: CASTSSGSKADTQYF
j_gene: TRBJ1-4; v_gene: TRBV25-1; CDR3aa: CASTKGGWEKLFF
j_gene: TRBJ1-5; v_gene: TRBV24-1; CDR3aa: CATRQGRGQPQHF
j_gene: TRBJ1-2; v_gene: TRBV28; CDR3aa: CASSAARGYTF
j_gene: TRBJ2-1; v_gene: TRBV7-9; CDR3aa: CASSLTGLAGPYNEQFF
j_gene: TRBJ2-7; v_gene: TRBV3-1/TRBV3-2; CDR3aa: CASSQDSKRQYF
j_gene: TRBJ2-7; v_gene: TRBV28; CDR3aa: CASSLFLGEQYF
j_gene: TRBJ2-1; v_gene: TRBV7-2; CDR3aa: CASSSQFTDEQFF
j_gene: TRBJ2-1; v_gene: TRBV5-4; CDR3aa: CASSLGVGGSNSYNEQFF
j_gene: TRBJ2-7; v_gene: TRBV7-3; CDR3aa: CASSYSPVPKLSHEQYF
j_gene: TRBJ2-5; v_gene: TRBV7-2; CDR3aa: CASSLSTRYQETQYF
j_gene: TRBJ2-5; v_gene: TRBV9; CDR3aa: CASSPYHRGETQYF
j_gene: TRBJ1-2; v_gene: TRBV10-2; CDR3aa: CASSGGRGAHGGYTF
j_gene: TRBJ2-7; v_gene: TRBV6-5; CDR3aa: CASSYKGKQYEQYF
j_gene: TRBJ1-3; v_gene: TRBV28; CDR3aa: CASRGGGSGNTIYF
j_gene: TRBJ2-5; v_gene: TRBV24-1; CDR3aa: CATSGAPDRGLQETQYF
j_gene: TRBJ1-2; v_gene: TRBV5-4; CDR3aa: CASSDGRAVNTMTNYGYTF
j_gene: TRBJ2-3; v_gene: TRBV5-6; CDR3aa: CASSRRTAGTDTQYF